A selection of T cell receptor beta chains follows, all from one sample in a study of T-cell reconstitution after alpha-beta-depleted transplantation in children. TCRdb ran MiXCR on the PCR reads and lists one entry per CDR3 protein. In the table there are fewer than 550,000 distinct CDR3 sequences, 15% to 20% of which are singletons. The sequences come from PBMCs, mostly from graft donor cells, collected 360 days after TCRalphabeta/CD19-depleted stem cell transplant. Source of these receptors: a boy younger than two who had a stem cell transplant for Wiskott-Aldrich syndrome, so the T cells may come from the graft donor. The CDR3 runs from the conserved cysteine through the conserved F or W. D genes are given only for firm matches. Clone size is given for some rows only: seen once, a few or many times, or a class if the clone is expanded.

>TRBV5-1|TRBJ1-2|-|TRBD1
CASSLGTGVVGYTF
TGCGCCAGCAGCCTAGGGACAGGCGTTGTTGGCTACACCTTC
>TRBV18|TRBJ2-5|few|-
CASSLLWATTQETQYF
TGTGCCAGCTCTCTCCTATGGGCAACCACACAAGAGACCCAGTACTTC
>TRBV11-1|TRBJ2-1|-|-
CASSLAKGGLRSYNEQFF
TGTGCCAGCAGCTTAGCGAAAGGTGGGCTCCGCTCCTACAATGAGCAGTTCTTC
>TRBV19|TRBJ2-7|-|-
CATQRRRDGPYEQYF
TGTGCCACCCAGAGACGCCGGGACGGTCCCTACGAGCAGTACTTC
>TRBV5-1|TRBJ2-5|few|-
CASSPGGGWETQYF
TGCGCCAGCAGCCCTGGAGGGGGCTGGGAGACCCAGTACTTC
>TRBV27|TRBJ2-7|few|TRBD2
CASSLGSSGFYEQYF
TGTGCCAGCAGTTTAGGATCTAGCGGTTTCTACGAGCAGTACTTC
>TRBV30|TRBJ2-7|-|-
CACYATGRLYEQYF
TGTGCCTGCTACGCAACGGGACGACTATACGAGCAGTACTTC
>TRBV6-5|TRBJ1-1|-|-
CASSYTPIGGTEAFF
TGTGCCAGCAGTTACACCCCCATTGGTGGCACTGAAGCTTTCTTT
>TRBV3-1|TRBJ2-1|-|TRBD1
CASSQVWTGAYNEQFF
TGTGCCAGCAGCCAAGTGTGGACAGGTGCATACAATGAGCAGTTCTTC
>TRBV20-1|TRBJ2-1|-|-
CSARVRGWNEQFF
TGCAGTGCTAGAGTGCGCGGGTGGAATGAGCAGTTCTTC
>TRBV9|TRBJ2-3|few|-
CASSVGTTSTDTQYF
TGTGCCAGCAGCGTGGGGACCACTAGCACAGATACGCAGTATTTT
>TRBV24-1|TRBJ2-3|few|TRBD2
CATSDRSGTSGFPSTDTQYF
TGTGCCACCAGTGATCGCTCCGGGACTAGCGGATTTCCTAGCACAGATACGCAGTATTTT
>TRBV12-3/TRBV12-4|TRBJ1-6|few|-
CASSSQIYNSPLHF
TGTGCCAGCAGTTCACAGATCTACAATTCACCCCTCCACTTT
>TRBV12-3/TRBV12-4|TRBJ2-3|-|-
CASSRPLKADTQYF
TGTGCCAGCAGTCGACCCCTTAAGGCAGATACGCAGTATTTT
>TRBV29-1|TRBJ2-7|few|-
CSVGTGLAGVRDEQYF
TGCAGCGTAGGGACAGGTTTAGCGGGAGTTCGGGACGAGCAGTACTTC
>TRBV7-2|TRBJ2-1|few|TRBD2
CASSLAGLANYNEQFF
TGTGCCAGCAGCTTAGCGGGACTAGCGAACTACAATGAGCAGTTCTTC
>TRBV5-1|TRBJ2-6|few|-
CASSLDSPGANVLTF
TGCGCCAGCAGCTTGGATTCGCCTGGGGCCAACGTCCTGACTTTC
>TRBV7-2|TRBJ2-7|few|TRBD1
CASSVPGQGPYEQYF
TGTGCCAGCAGCGTACCGGGACAGGGACCCTACGAGCAGTACTTC
>TRBV4-3|TRBJ1-1|-|-
CASSQGSGITEAFF
TGCGCCAGCAGCCAAGGTTCGGGGATCACTGAAGCTTTCTTT
>TRBV20-1|TRBJ1-1|few|-
CSARMSGVNTEAFF
TGCAGTGCTAGAATGTCAGGGGTGAACACTGAAGCTTTCTTT
>TRBV4-2|TRBJ2-1|once|-
CASSQVPDGSEQVF
TGTGCCAGCAGCCAAGTCCCGGACGGGAGTGAGCAGGTCTTC
>TRBV4-1|TRBJ1-2|-|-
CASSQGALYFNYGYTF
TGCGCCAGCAGCCAGGGGGCTCTATACTTCAACTATGGCTACACCTTC
>TRBV12-3/TRBV12-4|TRBJ2-1|-|TRBD2
CASSRTSGRRGEQFF
TGTGCCAGCAGTCGGACTAGCGGGAGGCGGGGTGAGCAGTTCTTC
>TRBV7-8|TRBJ2-7|many|-
CASSLRAYEQYF
TGTGCCAGCAGCTTACGTGCCTACGAGCAGTACTTC
>TRBV19|TRBJ2-1|few|-
CASSPDPFNEQFF
TGTGCCAGTAGTCCCGATCCCTTCAATGAGCAGTTCTTC
>TRBV5-1|TRBJ2-7|few|-
CASSLRTLSSYEQYF
TGCGCCAGCAGCTTGCGGACCCTTAGCTCCTACGAGCAGTACTTC
>TRBV18|TRBJ2-1|-|-
CASSPTGKGYIEQFF
TGTGCCAGCTCACCCACAGGAAAGGGATACATTGAGCAGTTCTTC
>TRBV5-4|TRBJ2-7|few|TRBD1
CASSLKSGGGAYEQYF
TGTGCCAGCAGCTTGAAGTCAGGGGGCGGCGCCTACGAGCAGTACTTC
>TRBV20-1|TRBJ2-1|-|TRBD2
CSASKLAGPYNEQFF
TGCAGTGCTAGCAAACTAGCGGGTCCCTACAATGAGCAGTTCTTC
>TRBV28|TRBJ2-1|-|-
CASSLKIGAPRDNEQFF
TGTGCCAGCAGTTTAAAGATTGGGGCACCCAGGGACAATGAGCAGTTCTTC
>TRBV20-1|TRBJ2-6|-|TRBD1
CSAMDRPSGANVLTF
TGCAGTGCTATGGACAGGCCCTCTGGGGCCAACGTCCTGACTTTC
>TRBV5-1|TRBJ2-2|few|-
CASSLSMNTGELFF
TGCGCCAGCAGCTTGTCGATGAACACCGGGGAGCTGTTTTTT
>TRBV6-1|TRBJ2-3|-|TRBD1
CASSLGTGHTDTQYF
TGTGCCAGCAGTCTTGGGACAGGGCACACAGATACGCAGTATTTT
>TRBV10-3|TRBJ2-2|-|-
CATAQRWLPMNTGELFF
TGTGCCACGGCGCAAAGGTGGTTACCGATGAACACCGGGGAGCTGTTTTTT
>TRBV7-2|TRBJ2-1|few|TRBD2
CASSQLAGKNNEQFF
TGTGCCAGCAGCCAGCTAGCGGGGAAAAACAATGAGCAGTTCTTC
>TRBV25-1|TRBJ2-1|-|TRBD1
CASSDLRDRVAVEQFF
TGTGCCAGCAGTGACCTCCGGGACAGGGTAGCAGTTGAGCAGTTCTTC
>TRBV2|TRBJ2-1|few|-
CASAPLGPNNEQFF
TGTGCCAGCGCGCCTCTCGGACCAAATAATGAGCAGTTCTTC
>TRBV24-1|TRBJ2-5|few|-
CATSERQMLQETQYF
TGTGCCACCAGTGAAAGACAGATGCTCCAAGAGACCCAGTACTTC
>TRBV5-1|TRBJ2-1|many|-
CASSLVQGPYNEQFF
TGCGCCAGCAGCTTGGTCCAGGGCCCGTACAATGAGCAGTTCTTC
>TRBV30|TRBJ2-7|-|-
CAWSSGTRPYEQYF
TGTGCCTGGAGTTCCGGGACAAGACCCTACGAGCAGTACTTC